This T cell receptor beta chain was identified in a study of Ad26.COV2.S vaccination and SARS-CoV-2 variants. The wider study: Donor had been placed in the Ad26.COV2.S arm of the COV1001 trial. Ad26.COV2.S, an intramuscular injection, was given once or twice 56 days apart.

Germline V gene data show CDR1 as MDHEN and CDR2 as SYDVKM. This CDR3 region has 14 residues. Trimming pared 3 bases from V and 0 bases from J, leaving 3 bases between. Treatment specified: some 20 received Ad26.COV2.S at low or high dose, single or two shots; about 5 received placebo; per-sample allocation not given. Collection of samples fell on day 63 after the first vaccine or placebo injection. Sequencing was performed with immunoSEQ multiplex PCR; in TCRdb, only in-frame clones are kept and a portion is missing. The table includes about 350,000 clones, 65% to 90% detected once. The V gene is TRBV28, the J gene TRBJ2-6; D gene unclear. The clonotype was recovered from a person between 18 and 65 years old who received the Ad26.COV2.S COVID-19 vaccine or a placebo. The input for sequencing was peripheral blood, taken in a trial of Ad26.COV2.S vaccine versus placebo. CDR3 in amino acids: CASSFSSGANVLTF. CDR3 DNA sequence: TGTGCCAGCAGTTTTAGCTCTGGGGCCAACGTCCTGACTTTC.